Listed here is a single TCR beta chain. Its antigen is currently unknown. It was with 60 Vbeta and 13 Jbeta primers that the PCR ran. Profiled with immunoSEQ multiplex PCR; TCRdb holds only in-frame clones, not every one. The sample has under 250,000 clones, about 85% seen once. This entry belongs to a study of cytomegalovirus exposure and HLA in healthy donors. Study results and limitations: When the data were analyzed later, several of the most significant clusters appeared to be linked to common viral pathogens. Researchers reported that a few CMV-associated chains were confirmed in vitro as CMV antigen-specific.

Germline values: CDR1 SEHNR, CDR2 FQNEAQ (reference sequence). This CDR3 contains 14 residues. Trimming removed 3 bases at V and 11 bases at J, with 19 bases between. The receptor's source is a human donor in good health. The chain uses TRBV7-9 and TRBJ2-5; D is possibly TRBD2 (6 bases). Sequencing used PBMCs. The CDR3 DNA reads TGTGCCAGCAGCTTCGGACTGGGCTCGGGGGAGCAGTACTTC. Translation: CASSFGLGSGEQYF.